This T cell receptor (beta chain) came from a study of early T cells in non-severe SARS-CoV-2 infection. Across the study: Sequencing of unsorted whole blood was done on bulk RNA, leaving chains unpaired.

Study-level results: In VDJdb matching, anti-spike CD8 responses were favored while private and CD4 specificities went missing.

The library protocol tagged individual cDNA molecules with unique molecular identifiers. TCRdb used MiXCR to reprocess the 5' RACE reads, holding one entry per CDR3 protein. The sample lists roughly 28,000 distinct CDR3 sequences; 5.1% were seen once. Ten or more counts support this clonotype. Antigen: not known. The TCR comes from an adult who was a healthcare worker with PCR-confirmed SARS-CoV-2 infection or an uninfected control (not recorded which). What was sequenced was whole blood.

Written as DNA, the CDR3 is TGTGCCAGCAGTCTTTACCGAGGGAGGGACGAGCAGTACTTC. Amino acid sequence: CASSLYRGRDEQYF. This chain connects TRBV2 to TRBJ2-7; TRBD2 matches 7 bases. CDR1 and CDR2 (germline): SNHLY, FYNNEI. The ends lost 5 bases at V and 5 bases at J; junction bases unmatched: 9. The CDR3 loop spans 14 amino acids.